This entry features one T cell receptor beta chain sequence. This table comes from immunoSEQ multiplex PCR, and its TCRdb copy is limited to in-frame clones, with some not included. The sample includes 18,000 or so clones, 73% of them seen just once. Germline CDR1 reads SNHLY; CDR2 reads FYNNEI. V shed 1 base and J shed 1 base, with 11 bases lying between them. This CDR3 contains 15 residues. The sample comes from a study of somatic mutations in cytotoxic T cells in rheumatoid arthritis. The chain couples TRBV2 to TRBJ2-7; perhaps TRBD1 as D (6 bases). Sequenced input: CD8+ T cells sorted from blood. The sequence was collected from a woman aged 60-70 years in good health. CDR3 nucleotides: TGTGCCAGCAGTGAAGGTCAGGGGTGGTCCTACGAGCAGTACTTC. Translating it yields CASSEGQGWSYEQYF.